Listed below are T cell receptor beta chains from one sample, sequenced in a study of blood T cell repertoires in COVID-19. This table comes from immunoSEQ multiplex PCR, and its TCRdb copy is limited to in-frame clones, with some not included. This table has around 250,000 clones, around 90% appearing once. Sequenced: PBMCs or T cells enriched from blood (not recorded which). These receptors all come from a human donor in a cohort exposed to, infected with or recovered from COVID-19 (not recorded which). The donor label of this sample is uncertain. Both conserved end residues are part of each CDR3. D genes are given only for firm matches. Clone size is not always given. Where it is, it says once, few, many or a class for expanded clones.

d_call	v_call	j_call	clone_size	cdr3_aa	cdr3_nt
TRBD1	TRBV11-2	TRBJ2-4	-	CASRARVTGKKNIQYF	TGTGCCAGCAGGGCAAGGGTGACAGGGAAAAAAAACATTCAGTACTTC
TRBD1	TRBV6-5	TRBJ1-6	-	CASSNDRDSPLHF	TGTGCCAGCAGTAACGACAGGGACTCACCCCTCCACTTT
-	TRBV30	TRBJ2-4	-	CAWSVGSRGDIQYF	TGTGCCTGGAGTGTTGGAAGCAGGGGGGACATTCAGTACTTC
-	TRBV19	TRBJ1-5	-	CASSGFTSGPRNQPQHF	TGTGCCAGTAGTGGTTTTACATCAGGGCCCCGCAATCAGCCCCAGCATTTT
-	TRBV5-8	TRBJ2-5	-	CASSSAFGHYQETQYF	TGTGCCAGCAGCTCTGCCTTTGGACATTACCAAGAGACCCAGTACTTC
-	TRBV30	TRBJ1-3	-	CAWRSTGNTIYF	TGTGCCTGGAGGAGTACTGGAAACACCATATATTTT
TRBD1	TRBV7-2	TRBJ1-2	-	CASSPETGGNYGYTF	TGTGCCAGCAGCCCAGAGACAGGGGGGAACTATGGCTACACCTTC
TRBD1	TRBV6-5	TRBJ1-6	-	CASSLTGISSDPLHF	TGTGCCAGCAGTTTGACAGGGATAAGCTCCGACCCCCTCCACTTT
-	TRBV4-2	TRBJ2-1	-	CASSQEGAGSSYNEQFF	TGTGCCAGCAGCCAAGAGGGAGCGGGTAGCTCCTACAATGAGCAGTTCTTC
-	TRBV29-1	TRBJ2-7	-	CSVRDLYEQYF	TGCAGCGTTCGGGACTTATACGAGCAGTACTTC
TRBD2	TRBV6-4	TRBJ2-3	once	CASSDSAGGHTDTQYF	TGTGCCAGCAGTGACTCCGCGGGGGGTCACACAGATACGCAGTATTTT
TRBD2	TRBV7-8	TRBJ2-5	-	CASSLTSRAGVQETQYF	TGTGCCAGCAGCTTAACTAGTAGGGCGGGGGTTCAAGAGACCCAGTACTTC
-	TRBV6-1	TRBJ2-7	-	CASSERSQGPTEYF	TGTGCCAGCAGTGAACGGTCACAGGGTCCCACCGAGTACTTC
TRBD1	TRBV7-9	TRBJ1-3	-	CASSPGTGGFESSGNTIYF	TGTGCCAGCAGCCCCGGGACAGGGGGCTTCGAGAGCTCTGGAAACACCATATATTTT
-	TRBV9	TRBJ1-1	few	CASSDGSIGTEAFF	TGTGCCAGCAGCGACGGGAGTATAGGCACTGAAGCTTTCTTT
TRBD2	TRBV4-1	TRBJ2-3	-	CASSRGLLAGGTDTQYF	TGCGCCAGCAGCCGCGGCCTGCTAGCGGGGGGCACAGATACGCAGTATTTT
-	TRBV11-3	TRBJ2-3	-	CASSLRGSTDTQYF	TGTGCCAGCAGCTTAAGGGGGTCGACAGATACGCAGTATTTT
-	TRBV19	TRBJ1-1	-	CASSIRGKASNTEAFF	TGTGCCAGTAGTATTCGGGGGAAGGCGTCGAACACTGAAGCTTTCTTT
-	TRBV20-1	TRBJ2-5	-	CSARSAETQYF	TGCAGTGCGAGGTCAGCGGAGACCCAGTACTTC
-	TRBV5-8	TRBJ2-1	-	CATRQDYNEQFF	TGTGCCACTCGACAGGATTACAATGAGCAGTTCTTC
-	TRBV7-9	TRBJ1-1	-	CASSLDRVLTEAFF	TGTGCCAGCAGCTTAGACAGGGTATTGACTGAAGCTTTCTTT
TRBD2	TRBV29-1	TRBJ2-1	-	CSVSRGGRNEQFF	TGCAGCGTTTCTCGCGGGGGGCGGAATGAGCAGTTCTTC
TRBD1	TRBV12-3/TRBV12-4	TRBJ2-7	-	CASSSGGEQYF	TGTGCCAGCAGTTCAGGGGGCGAGCAGTACTTC
TRBD2	TRBV2	TRBJ2-3	-	CASSIAGGPSADTQYF	TGTGCCAGCAGTATAGCGGGGGGGCCTTCGGCGGATACGCAGTATTTT
TRBD2	TRBV5-1	TRBJ2-7	-	CASSFLAGVSPEQYF	TGCGCCAGCAGCTTTCTAGCGGGGGTTTCTCCCGAGCAGTACTTC
TRBD1	TRBV5-1	TRBJ2-2	-	CASSRTGLPGELFF	TGCGCCAGCAGTCGGACAGGGCTTCCCGGGGAGCTGTTTTTT
TRBD1	TRBV6-6	TRBJ2-7	-	CASKLTGGKSYEQYF	TGTGCCAGCAAATTGACAGGGGGCAAATCCTACGAGCAGTACTTC
-	TRBV4-2	TRBJ2-7	-	CASSQDLRESYEQYF	TGTGCCAGCAGCCAAGATCTAAGGGAGAGCTACGAGCAGTACTTC
TRBD1	TRBV7-2	TRBJ1-3	-	CASSLAVRDRVIRNTIYF	TGTGCCAGCAGCTTAGCTGTGAGGGACAGGGTTATCAGAAACACCATATATTTT
-	TRBV15	TRBJ2-4	-	CATSRRSVDLAKNIQYF	TGTGCCACCAGCAGGAGATCGGTCGATTTAGCCAAAAACATTCAGTACTTC
TRBD2	TRBV7-2	TRBJ2-1	-	CASSLSGGVYYNEQFF	TGTGCCAGCAGCTTAAGCGGGGGGGTTTACTACAATGAGCAGTTCTTC
-	TRBV21-1	TRBJ1-6	-	CASSINREGRNSPLHF	TGTGCCAGCAGCATCAACAGGGAAGGTCGTAATTCACCCCTCCACTTT
-	TRBV19	TRBJ1-2	once	CASSPRQASYGYTF	TGTGCCAGTAGTCCCCGACAGGCTTCCTATGGCTACACCTTC
-	TRBV27	TRBJ1-5	few	CASSQEVHGNQPQHF	TGTGCCAGCAGCCAGGAGGTCCACGGCAATCAGCCCCAGCATTTT
TRBD1	TRBV4-3	TRBJ1-3	-	CASSQATTGGNTIYF	TGCGCCAGCAGCCAAGCCACGACAGGGGGAAACACCATATATTTT
-	TRBV28	TRBJ1-3	-	CASSPHAGAAGNTIYF	TGTGCCAGCAGTCCTCACGCGGGGGCGGCAGGAAACACCATATATTTT
TRBD1	TRBV24-1	TRBJ2-7	-	CATSGGPGQASHEQYF	TGTGCCACCAGTGGGGGGCCGGGACAGGCTAGCCACGAGCAGTACTTC
-	TRBV12-5	TRBJ1-5	-	CASGLVVAGVGNQPQHF	TGTGCTAGTGGTTTGGTCGTCGCAGGGGTTGGCAATCAGCCCCAGCATTTT
TRBD1	TRBV5-1	TRBJ2-3	-	CASSSGQGAIDTQYF	TGCGCCAGCAGTTCAGGACAGGGGGCAATAGATACGCAGTATTTT
TRBD1	TRBV19	TRBJ1-3	-	CASSSQGALSGNTIYF	TGTGCCAGTAGTTCTCAGGGGGCTCTCTCTGGAAACACCATATATTTT